This T cell receptor (beta chain) was captured by sequencing in a study of cytomegalovirus exposure and HLA in healthy donors. Overall study context: The platform used for the 120 validation repertoires matched that of the roughly 670 first-cohort repertoires, a later analysis reported.

Germline values: CDR1 SGHTA, CDR2 FQGNSA. Trimming removed 6 bases from V and 8 bases from J; junction bases left unmatched: 22. This CDR3 is built from 18 residues. The donors were in the 120-subject validation cohort, distinct from the roughly 700-subject first cohort. Only in-frame clones appear in the TCRdb table, and some are missing; sequencing was by immunoSEQ multiplex PCR. This sample has under 250,000 clones, with about 90% found just once. In regard to this clone: Its antigen remains unidentified.

Study observations and caveats: There were some public TCRs occurring in many donors, but most TCR sequences were rare. According to the study, around 150 TCR beta chains were cytomegalovirus-associated.

The clonotype comes from a woman in her late teens or twenties in good health and CMV-seronegative. This chain joins TRBV7-2 and TRBJ1-2; TRBD1 agrees at 9 bases. The sample was PBMCs. Here the CDR3 reads CASSFGPRTGASVGGYTF. The CDR3 DNA reads TGTGCCAGCAGTTTTGGCCCGCGGACAGGGGCCTCGGTGGGGGGCTACACCTTC.